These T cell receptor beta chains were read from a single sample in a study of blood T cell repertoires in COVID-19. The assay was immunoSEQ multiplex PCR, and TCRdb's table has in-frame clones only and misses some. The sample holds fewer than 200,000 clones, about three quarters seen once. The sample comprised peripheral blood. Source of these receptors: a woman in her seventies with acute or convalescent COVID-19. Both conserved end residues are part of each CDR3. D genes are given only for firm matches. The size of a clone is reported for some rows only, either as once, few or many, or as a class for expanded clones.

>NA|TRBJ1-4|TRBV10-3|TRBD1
TGTGCCATCAGTGAGCTCACCGGGACAGGCTCTTTCCTGTTTTTT
CAISELTGTGSFLFF
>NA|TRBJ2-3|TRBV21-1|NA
TGTGCCAGCAGCAAAGTCCTAGCGGGAGGGCTTGGCGGAGATACGCAGTATTTT
CASSKVLAGGLGGDTQYF
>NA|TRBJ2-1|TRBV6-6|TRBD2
TGTGCCAGCAGTAGCGGACTAGGGGCCTCCTACAATGAGCAGTTCTTC
CASSSGLGASYNEQFF
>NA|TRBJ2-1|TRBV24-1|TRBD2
TGTGCCACCAGCGGACTAGCGGGAAATAATGAGCAGTTCTTC
CATSGLAGNNEQFF
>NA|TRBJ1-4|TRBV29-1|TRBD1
TGCAGCGTTGAGCAGGACAGGCTCAATGAAAAACTGTTTTTT
CSVEQDRLNEKLFF
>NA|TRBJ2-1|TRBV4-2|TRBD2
TGTGCCAGCAGCTACCGACTAGCGGGGGACCTGAGCTCCTACAATGAGCAGTTCTTC
CASSYRLAGDLSSYNEQFF
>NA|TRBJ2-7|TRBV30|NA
TGTGCCTGGGCTGATAATAGCCGCTACGAGCAGTACTTC
CAWADNSRYEQYF
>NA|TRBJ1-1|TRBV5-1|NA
TGCGCCAGCAGCTATCCGGGGGTGACCACTGAAGCTTTCTTT
CASSYPGVTTEAFF
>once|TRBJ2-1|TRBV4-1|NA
TGCGCCAGCAGCCAAGGGTTCAGGGCGTCCTACAATGAGCAGTTCTTC
CASSQGFRASYNEQFF
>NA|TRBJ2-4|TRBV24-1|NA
TGTGCCACCAGTGATTGGAACGGAGACATTCAGTACTTC
CATSDWNGDIQYF
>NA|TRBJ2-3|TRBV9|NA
TGTGCCAGCAGCCCCAATCCCGGGACTAGCACAGATACGCAGTATTTT
CASSPNPGTSTDTQYF
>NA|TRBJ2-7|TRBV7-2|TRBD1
TGTGCCAGCAGCGTAATGCGACAGGGCGCGGGTGGGGAGCAGTACTTC
CASSVMRQGAGGEQYF
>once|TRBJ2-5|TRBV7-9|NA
TGTGCCAGCAGCTTTGTCAGGCTAGGAGGATGGGTCCAAGAGACCCAGTACTTC
CASSFVRLGGWVQETQYF
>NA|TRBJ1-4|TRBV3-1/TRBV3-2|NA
TGTGCCAGCAGCCAACCACCGGAGGTAGAAAAACTGTTTTTT
CASSQPPEVEKLFF
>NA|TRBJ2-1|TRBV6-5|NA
TGTGCCAGCAGTTATGACCCGTCGGGTGAGCAGTTCTTC
CASSYDPSGEQFF
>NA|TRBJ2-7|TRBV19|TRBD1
TGTGCCAGTAGGGGGACAGGGTCCTACGAGCAGTACTTC
CASRGTGSYEQYF
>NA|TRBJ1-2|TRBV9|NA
TGTGCCAGCACCCTAGCGGGGTCCAACTATGGCTACACCTTC
CASTLAGSNYGYTF
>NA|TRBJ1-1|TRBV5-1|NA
TGCGCCAGCAGCGGACACCTGAACACTGAAGCTTTCTTT
CASSGHLNTEAFF
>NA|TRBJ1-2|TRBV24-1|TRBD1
TGTGCCACCAGTGGACAGGGAAACTATGGCTACACCTTC
CATSGQGNYGYTF
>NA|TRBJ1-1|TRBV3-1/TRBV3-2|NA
TGTGCCAGCAGCCCACGCCCTAGCGCTGAAGCTTTCTTT
CASSPRPSAEAFF
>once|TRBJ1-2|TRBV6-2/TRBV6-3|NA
TGTGCCAGCAGTTACGCCGGAGGGTTCTATGGCTACACCTTC
CASSYAGGFYGYTF
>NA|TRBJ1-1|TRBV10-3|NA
TGTGCCATCAGTGAGTCGTACAGTGCCACTGAAGCTTTCTTT
CAISESYSATEAFF
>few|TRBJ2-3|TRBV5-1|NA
TGCGCCAGCAGCTTCCTTTTGCGAGGCACAGATACGCAGTATTTT
CASSFLLRGTDTQYF
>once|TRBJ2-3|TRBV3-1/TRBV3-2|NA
TGTGCCAGCAGCACAAGCTGGATGCGGTCAGATACGCAGTATTTT
CASSTSWMRSDTQYF
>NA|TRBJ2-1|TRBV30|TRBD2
TGTGCCTGGAAGCGGGACCCTAGCTCCTACAATGAGCAGTTCTTC
CAWKRDPSSYNEQFF
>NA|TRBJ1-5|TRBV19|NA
TGTGCCAGTAGTATAGACCACCGGGGGAACAATCAGCCCCAGCATTTT
CASSIDHRGNNQPQHF
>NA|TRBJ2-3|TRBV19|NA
TGTGCCAGTACAAAGACAGACCTTAGCACAGATACGCAGTATTTT
CASTKTDLSTDTQYF
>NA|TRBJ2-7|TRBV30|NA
TGTGCCTGGAATACCGGAGCCGGAGGGCTGGAGCAGTACTTC
CAWNTGAGGLEQYF
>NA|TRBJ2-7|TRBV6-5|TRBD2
TGTGCCAGCAGTTACTCGAAGCTAGCGGGAGCCGGCGAGCAGTACTTC
CASSYSKLAGAGEQYF
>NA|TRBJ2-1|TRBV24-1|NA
TGTGCCACCAGTGGCGGGTACGGTGAGCAGTTCTTC
CATSGGYGEQFF
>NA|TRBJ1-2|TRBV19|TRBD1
TGTGCCAGTAGGGAGACAGGGGGCGAAGTTGGCTACACCTTC
CASRETGGEVGYTF
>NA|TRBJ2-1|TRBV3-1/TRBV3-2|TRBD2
TGTGCCAGCAGCCCACTAGCGGGAGCTCCCAATGAGCAGTTCTTC
CASSPLAGAPNEQFF
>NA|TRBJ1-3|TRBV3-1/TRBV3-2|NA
TGTGCCAGCAGCCAAGGGCTCTCTGGAAACACCATATATTTT
CASSQGLSGNTIYF
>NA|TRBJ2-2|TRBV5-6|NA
TGTGCCAGCAGCTTGAACGGGGGATCCGTCACCGGGGAGCTGTTTTTT
CASSLNGGSVTGELFF
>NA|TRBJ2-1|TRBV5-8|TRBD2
TGTGCCAGCAGCTTGTCTAGCGGGAGATTCTACAATGAGCAGTTCTTC
CASSLSSGRFYNEQFF
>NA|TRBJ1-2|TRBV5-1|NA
TGCGCCAGCAGCTTGGGAGGAAACTATGGCTACACCTTC
CASSLGGNYGYTF
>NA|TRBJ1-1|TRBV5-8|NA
TGTGCCAGCAGCTTAATGCGGAACACTGAAGCTTTCTTT
CASSLMRNTEAFF
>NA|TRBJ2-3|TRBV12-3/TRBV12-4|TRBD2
TGTGCCAGCAGCATCATCGGGACTAGTCTGTATTTT
CASSIIGTSLYF
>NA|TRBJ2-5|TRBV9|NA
TGTGCCAGCAACCGACAGGATCAAGAGACCCAGTACTTC
CASNRQDQETQYF
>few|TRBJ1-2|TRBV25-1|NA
TGTGCCAGCAGTGAATATACGGGAGCCAACTATGGCTACACCTTC
CASSEYTGANYGYTF
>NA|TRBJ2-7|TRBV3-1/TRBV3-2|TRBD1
TGTGCCAGCAGCCGGGACAGGGGGCGCGAGCAGTACTTC
CASSRDRGREQYF
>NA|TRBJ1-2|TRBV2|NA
TGTGCCAGCAGGAATCAGGGGATCGCTAACTATGGCTACACCTTC
CASRNQGIANYGYTF
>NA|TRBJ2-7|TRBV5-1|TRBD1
TGCGCCAGCAGCACCCAACAGGGGAACGAGCAGTACTTC
CASSTQQGNEQYF
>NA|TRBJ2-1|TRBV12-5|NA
TGTGCTAGTGGTCCGACTGGGTCCTACAATGAGCAGTTCTTC
CASGPTGSYNEQFF
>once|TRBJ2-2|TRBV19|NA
TGTGCCAGTAGTATATCGTCGGCGGCCGGGGAGCTGTTTTTT
CASSISSAAGELFF
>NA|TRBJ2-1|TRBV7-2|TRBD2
TGTGCCAGCAGCTTAGTCTACCGGGGAGCGGGAGGTTCCAATGAGCAGTTCTTC
CASSLVYRGAGGSNEQFF
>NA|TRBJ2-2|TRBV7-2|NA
TGTGCCAGCAGCTTCCGGGGTAGCGGGGAGCTGTTTTTT
CASSFRGSGELFF
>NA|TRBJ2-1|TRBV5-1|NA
TGCGCCAGCAGGGATCCGGACTACCTTAGTAACAATGAGCAGTTCTTC
CASRDPDYLSNNEQFF
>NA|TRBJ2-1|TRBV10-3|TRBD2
TGTGCCATCAGTGAGTTGCGGACTAGCAAGAGTGAGCAGTTCTTC
CAISELRTSKSEQFF
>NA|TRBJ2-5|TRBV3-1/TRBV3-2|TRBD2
TGTGCCAGCAGCCGTAGGCTAGCGGGAGGGCCTCCGACCCAGTACTTC
CASSRRLAGGPPTQYF
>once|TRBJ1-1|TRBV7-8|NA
TGTGCCAGCAGCTTTCCACAGGGTTCGGACACTGAAGCTTTCTTT
CASSFPQGSDTEAFF
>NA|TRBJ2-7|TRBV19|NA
TGTGCCAGTAGCCGCGGGGACTCCTACGAGCAGTACTTC
CASSRGDSYEQYF
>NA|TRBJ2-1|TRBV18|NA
TGTGCCAGCTCACCCGCTCCCCTCCGGACAACGTACAATGAGCAGTTCTTC
CASSPAPLRTTYNEQFF
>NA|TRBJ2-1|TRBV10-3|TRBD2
TGTGCCATCAGTGAGTCCAGACTAGCGGGATACAATGAGCAGTTCTTC
CAISESRLAGYNEQFF
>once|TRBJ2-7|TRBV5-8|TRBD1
TGTGCCAGCCGACGGACAGGGGACCCCTACGAGCAGTACTTC
CASRRTGDPYEQYF
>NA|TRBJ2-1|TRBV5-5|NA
TGTGCCAGCACTCCGGGAGTCTACAATGAGCAGTTCTTC
CASTPGVYNEQFF
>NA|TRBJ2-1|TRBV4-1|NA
TGCGCCAGCAGCCCGGGAAGGGTAAGCTCCTACAATGAGCAGTTCTTC
CASSPGRVSSYNEQFF
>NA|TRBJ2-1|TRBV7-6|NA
TGTGCCAGCAGCCCGCTCGGGAGCGGTGTGAGTGAGCAGTTCTTC
CASSPLGSGVSEQFF